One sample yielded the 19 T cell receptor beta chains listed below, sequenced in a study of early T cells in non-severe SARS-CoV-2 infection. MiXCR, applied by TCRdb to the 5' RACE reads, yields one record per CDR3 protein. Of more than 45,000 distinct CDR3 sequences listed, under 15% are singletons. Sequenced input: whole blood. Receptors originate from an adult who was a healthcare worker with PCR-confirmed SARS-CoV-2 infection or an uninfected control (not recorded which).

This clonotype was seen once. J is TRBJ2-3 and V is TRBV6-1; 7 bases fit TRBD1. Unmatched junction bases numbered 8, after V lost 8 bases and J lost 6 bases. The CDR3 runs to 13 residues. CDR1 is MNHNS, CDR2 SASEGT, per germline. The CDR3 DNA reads TGTGCCAGCCGGGACAGCCTGGGGGATACGCAGTATTTT. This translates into CASRDSLGDTQYF.

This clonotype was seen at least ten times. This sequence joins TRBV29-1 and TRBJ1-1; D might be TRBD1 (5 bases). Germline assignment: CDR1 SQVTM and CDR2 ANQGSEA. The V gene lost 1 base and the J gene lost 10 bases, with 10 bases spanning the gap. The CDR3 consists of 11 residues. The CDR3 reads CSVEVEGIAFF. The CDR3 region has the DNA TGCAGCGTTGAAGTGGAGGGGATAGCTTTCTTT.

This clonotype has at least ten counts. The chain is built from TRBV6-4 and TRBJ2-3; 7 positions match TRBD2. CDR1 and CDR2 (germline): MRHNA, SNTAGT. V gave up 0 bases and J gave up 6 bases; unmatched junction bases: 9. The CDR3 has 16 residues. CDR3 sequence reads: CASSDSAGSGKDTQYF. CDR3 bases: TGTGCCAGCAGTGACTCAGCGGGGTCGGGCAAGGATACGCAGTATTTT.

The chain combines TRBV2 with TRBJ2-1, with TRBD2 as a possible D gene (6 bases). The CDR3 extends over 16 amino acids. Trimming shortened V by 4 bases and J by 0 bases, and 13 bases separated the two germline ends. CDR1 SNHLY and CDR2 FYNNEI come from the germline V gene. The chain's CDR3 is CASSVGAGLSYNEQFF. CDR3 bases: TGTGCCAGCAGTGTAGGAGCGGGCCTCTCCTACAATGAGCAGTTCTTC.

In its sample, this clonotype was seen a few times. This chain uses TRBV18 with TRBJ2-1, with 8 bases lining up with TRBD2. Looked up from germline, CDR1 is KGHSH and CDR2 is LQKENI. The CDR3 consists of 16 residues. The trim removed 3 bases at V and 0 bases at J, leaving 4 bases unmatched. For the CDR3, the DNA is TGTGCCAGCTCACCTAGCGGGAACCCCTCCTACAATGAGCAGTTCTTC. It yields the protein CASSPSGNPSYNEQFF. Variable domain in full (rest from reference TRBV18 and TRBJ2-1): NAGVMQNPRHLVRRRGQEARLRCSPMKGHSHVYWYRQLPEEGLKFMVYLQKENIIDESGMPKERFSAEFPKEGPSILRIQQVVRGDSAAYFCASSPSGNPSYNEQFFGPGTRLTVL.

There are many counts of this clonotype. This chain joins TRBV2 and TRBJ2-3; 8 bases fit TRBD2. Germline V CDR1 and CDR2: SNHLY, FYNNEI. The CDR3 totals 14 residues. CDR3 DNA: TGTGCTTCACTAGCGGTTCTAAGCACAGATACGCAGTATTTT. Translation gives CASLAVLSTDTQYF.

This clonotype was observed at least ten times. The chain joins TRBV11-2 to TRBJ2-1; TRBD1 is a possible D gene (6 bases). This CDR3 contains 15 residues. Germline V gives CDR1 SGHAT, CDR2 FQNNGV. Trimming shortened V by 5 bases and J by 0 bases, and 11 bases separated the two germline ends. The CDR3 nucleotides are TGTGCCAGCAGCCGGACCAGGGGCTCCTACAATGAGCAGTTCTTC. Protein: CASSRTRGSYNEQFF.

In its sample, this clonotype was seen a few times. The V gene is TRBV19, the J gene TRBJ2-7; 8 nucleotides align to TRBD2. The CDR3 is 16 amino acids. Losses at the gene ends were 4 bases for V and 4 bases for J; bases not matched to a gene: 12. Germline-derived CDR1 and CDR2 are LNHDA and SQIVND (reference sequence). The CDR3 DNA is TGTGCCAGTAGTACCTTAGCGGGACGGACCGTATACGAGCAGTACTTC. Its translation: CASSTLAGRTVYEQYF.

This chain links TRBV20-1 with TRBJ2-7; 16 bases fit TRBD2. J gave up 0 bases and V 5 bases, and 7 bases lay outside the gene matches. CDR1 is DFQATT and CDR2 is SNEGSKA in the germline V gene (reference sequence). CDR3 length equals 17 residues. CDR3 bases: TGCAGTGCTCTTGTGGGACTAGCGGGAGGGAGCTCCTACGAGCAGTACTTC. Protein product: CSALVGLAGGSSYEQYF.

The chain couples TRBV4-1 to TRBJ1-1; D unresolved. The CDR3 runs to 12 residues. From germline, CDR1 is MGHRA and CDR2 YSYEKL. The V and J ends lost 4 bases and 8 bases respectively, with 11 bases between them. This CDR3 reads CASSRWPGEAFF. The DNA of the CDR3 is TGCGCCAGCAGCCGTTGGCCCGGGGAAGCTTTCTTT.

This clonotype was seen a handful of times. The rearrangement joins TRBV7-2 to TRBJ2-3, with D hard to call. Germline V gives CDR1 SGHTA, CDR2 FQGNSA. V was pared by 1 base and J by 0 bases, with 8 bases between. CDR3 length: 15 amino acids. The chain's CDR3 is CASSLEGPSTDTQYF. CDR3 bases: TGTGCCAGCAGCTTAGAAGGGCCTAGCACAGATACGCAGTATTTT. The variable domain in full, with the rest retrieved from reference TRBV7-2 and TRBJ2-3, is GAGVSQSPSNKVTEKGKDVELRCDPISGHTALYWYRQSLGQGLEFLIYFQGNSAPDKSGLPSDRFSAERTGGSVSTLTIQRTQQEDSAVYLCASSLEGPSTDTQYFGPGTRLTVL.

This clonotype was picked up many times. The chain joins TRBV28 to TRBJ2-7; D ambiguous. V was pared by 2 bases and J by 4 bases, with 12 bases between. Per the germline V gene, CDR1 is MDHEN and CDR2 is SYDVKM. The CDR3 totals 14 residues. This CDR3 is CASSLGRLSYEQYF. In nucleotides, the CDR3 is TGTGCCAGCAGTTTAGGACGTTTGTCGTACGAGCAGTACTTC.

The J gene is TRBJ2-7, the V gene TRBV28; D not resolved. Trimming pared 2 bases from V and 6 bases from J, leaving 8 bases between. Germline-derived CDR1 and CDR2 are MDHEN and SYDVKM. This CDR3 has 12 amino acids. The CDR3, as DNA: TGTGCCAGCAGTTTAAGGACGGGCGAGCAGTACTTC. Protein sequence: CASSLRTGEQYF.

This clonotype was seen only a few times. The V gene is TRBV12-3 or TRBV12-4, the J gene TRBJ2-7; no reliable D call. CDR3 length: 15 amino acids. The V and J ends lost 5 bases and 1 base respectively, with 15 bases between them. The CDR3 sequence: CASSPQGSISYEQYF. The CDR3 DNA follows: TGTGCCAGCAGTCCCCAAGGGTCAATATCCTACGAGCAGTACTTC.

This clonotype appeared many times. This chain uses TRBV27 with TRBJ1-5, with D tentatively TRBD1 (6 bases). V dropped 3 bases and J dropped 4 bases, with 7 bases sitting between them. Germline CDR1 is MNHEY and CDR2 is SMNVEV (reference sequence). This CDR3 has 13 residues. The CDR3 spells CASSLQGNQPQHF. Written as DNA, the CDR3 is TGTGCCAGCAGTTTGCAGGGGAATCAGCCCCAGCATTTT.

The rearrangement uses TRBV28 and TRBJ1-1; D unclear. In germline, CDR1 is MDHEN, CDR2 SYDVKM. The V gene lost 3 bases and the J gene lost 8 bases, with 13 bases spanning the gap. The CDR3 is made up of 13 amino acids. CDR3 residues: CASSLGSQREAFF. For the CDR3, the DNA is TGTGCCAGCAGTTTGGGCTCCCAAAGGGAAGCTTTCTTT.

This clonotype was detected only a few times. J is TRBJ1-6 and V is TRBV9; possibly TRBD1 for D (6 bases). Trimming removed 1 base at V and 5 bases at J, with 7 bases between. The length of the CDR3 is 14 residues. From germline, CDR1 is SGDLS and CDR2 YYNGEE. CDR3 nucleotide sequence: TGTGCCAGCAGCGTACAGGGGAATAATTCACCCCTCCACTTT. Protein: CASSVQGNNSPLHF.

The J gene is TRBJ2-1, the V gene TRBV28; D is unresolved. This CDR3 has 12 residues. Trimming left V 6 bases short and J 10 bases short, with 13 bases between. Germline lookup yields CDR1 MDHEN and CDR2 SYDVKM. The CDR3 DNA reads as TGTGCCAGCAGCTCCCCGGGCCCAGAGCAGTTCTTC. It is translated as CASSSPGPEQFF.

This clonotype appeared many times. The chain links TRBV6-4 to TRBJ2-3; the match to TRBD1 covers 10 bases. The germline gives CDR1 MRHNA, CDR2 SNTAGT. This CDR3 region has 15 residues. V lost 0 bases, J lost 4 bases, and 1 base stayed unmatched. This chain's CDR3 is CASSDSTGGADTQYF. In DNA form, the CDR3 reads TGTGCCAGCAGTGACTCGACAGGGGGCGCAGATACGCAGTATTTT.